This entry is about one T cell receptor (beta chain). This entry comes from a study of T cell changes during pregnancy in multiple sclerosis. Assay used: immunoSEQ multiplex PCR; TCRdb lists only in-frame clones, some missing. This table holds about 31,000 clones, about 88% found once. Per germline, CDR1 GTSNPN and CDR2 SVGIG (reference sequence). V lost 3 bases, J lost 3 bases, and 6 bases stayed unmatched. The CDR3 sequence is 15 residues long. The sequencing used CD8+ T cells from peripheral blood mononuclear cells, collected in the second trimester of pregnancy. The receptor was isolated from a female donor with multiple sclerosis, enrolled in a pregnancy study. The chain couples TRBV30 to TRBJ2-2; 8 nucleotides match TRBD1. CDR3 DNA sequence: TGTGCCTGGAGGGAACGGGACAGGTACACCGGGGAGCTGTTTTTT. It specifies CAWRERDRYTGELFF.